Sequencing of this T cell receptor (beta chain) was carried out in a study of beta chain features in type 1 diabetes. Findings and limits, study-wide: Sampled from patients, naive, central memory and Treg TCRB repertoires appeared more similar than those sampled from healthy donors.

Expressed TCRB transcripts were sequenced, since all the RNA that had been isolated was reverse transcribed. Clones were read by immunoSEQ multiplex PCR, and TCRdb kept only the in-frame ones, dropping some. The repertoire holds about 410,000 clones, with 14% as singletons. CD4+ naive, central memory, regulatory and stem cell-like memory cells were sorted via CD45RO/CCR7/CD25/CD127/CD95/CD27. Germline V gives CDR1 GTSNPN, CDR2 SVGIG (reference sequence). The CDR3 sequence is 13 residues long. V was cut by 5 bases and J by 0 bases, with 8 bases left in between. This clone was detected a few times. Its cognate antigen is unknown.

The chain employs TRBV30 and TRBJ1-3; unclear D gene. Sequences were obtained from naive CD4+ T cells from blood. The receptor's source is a man aged 25 to 45 in good health. The CDR3 sequence is CAWAKDSGNTIYF. CDR3 nucleotide sequence: TGTGCCTGGGCTAAGGACTCTGGAAACACCATATATTTT.